Detailed here is one TCR beta chain. This clonotype was recorded a few times. Its antigen is still unknown. Base qualities are not provided; no much larger clone lies one nucleotide away. As encoded in the germline V gene, CDR1 is SGHVS while CDR2 is FQNEAQ. After removal of 5 bases from V and 8 bases from J, the junction retains 3 bases not matched to a gene. The CDR3 runs 13 amino acids, cysteine and phenylalanine included. Just CDR3 DNA is preserved here, 39 bases in frame from base 1. This specimen belongs to a study of blood T cells in healthy people across ages (dated by TCRdb to between 2014 and 2016). About the full investigation: In model experiments, template switching captured about one uniquely barcoded TCR beta cDNA molecule for every two T cells. Using deep sequencing normalized with unique cDNA molecular identifiers, the study measured how TCR beta repertoire diversity changes with age. Four age groups were formed from the donors: young (average roughly 15 years), middle-aged (approximately 40), aged (around 62) and long-lived (more than 75). Donors of different ages were randomly distributed across sequencing lanes to avoid experimental bias. For two donors (one aged 18 to 30 and one aged 80 or older), the study analyzed two additional independent replicas of 1 million unique cDNA reads from the same blood draw.

Systemically healthy Caucasian individuals from Russia, 35 to 50 in total and aged about 6 to 95 years, were included as donors. Approximately 9.7 milliliters of peripheral blood were drawn from each donor into EDTA-treated Vacutainer tubes. Ficoll-Paque density-gradient centrifugation was used to isolate PBMCs, with at least 7 million obtained per sample. Trizol reagent was used to extract total RNA from the PBMCs, yielding at least 5.5 micrograms per sample. For every donor, flow cytometry on a PBMC aliquot measured the percentage of naive CD45RAhigh/CD27high T cells. Receptor libraries were prepared by 5' RACE. For sequencing, an Illumina HiSeq 2500 was employed. The second PCR ran for roughly 7 to 11 cycles and used a J-beta primer mix along with a sample-barcoded 5' primer. A unique molecular identifier was introduced onto each TCR beta cDNA molecule by a template-switch 5' adaptor carrying 12 random nucleotides. Each sample yielded at least 2.5 million CDR3-containing paired-end reads. First-strand cDNA was synthesized from all RNA with the Mint cDNA synthesis kit, primed by a TRBC-specific oligonucleotide. After uracil-DNA glycosylase treatment, a first 18-cycle PCR used universal primers M1SS and BC2_uni_R on all cDNA. The paper's data handling went like this. For normalization, 1 million high-quality reads were randomly selected from each sample, with every read carrying a distinct molecular identifier. Instead of being binned into consensus sequences, reads with shared molecular identifiers were discarded. MiTCR, with a Q25 quality threshold and the strictest error-elimination algorithm, was used for CDR3 identification, clonotype clustering and error correction. A nonparametric unseen species model with Euler transformation was used to estimate a lower bound on total TCR beta diversity. TCRdb reworked the public reads: Q25 trimming with fastp, MiXCR clone assembly, productive beta chains retained. Rows with one shared CDR3 protein collapse into an entry with the most common genes and DNA. In this record, the V and J calls reflect TCRdb's handling and not the investigators' own analysis. The sample data list hundreds of thousands of distinct CDR3 sequences, and around 41% of these were observed just once. The ten largest clonotypes hold around 30% of the sample.

What the study reported, not specific to this receptor: Total diversity estimates from one million sequenced T cells were considered lower bounds and underestimates. Observed TCR beta diversity per million T cells fell roughly linearly with age, and a significant reduction was already apparent by age roughly 41. Observed TCR beta diversity correlated strongly with the percentage of naive T cells measured by flow cytometry. The CMV infection status of donors was not known, potentially confounding age-related changes in expanded clonotypes. Compared with the aged group, more naive CD4+ T cells, fewer expanded clones and increased TCR diversity were shown by the long-lived group, suggesting age selection. Conclusive comparison of naive and antigen-experienced compartments was prevented by the profiling of bulk unsorted PBMCs.

Material for sequencing was blood. This TCR derives from an elderly man in good health. Recombination linked TRBV7-8 to TRBJ2-1, and TRBD1 matches 10 of the central bases. This receptor has the CDR3 CASSRDRGDEQFF. The bases read TGTGCCAGCAGCCGGGACAGGGGCGATGAGCAGTTCTTC.